These T cell receptor beta chains were read from a single sample in a study of spatial heterogeneity in lung cancer. TCRdb re-analysed the 5' RACE reads in MiXCR, keeping a single row per CDR3 protein. In the table there are more than 50,000 distinct CDR3 sequences, less than 9% of which are singletons. The specimen comprised PBMCs, sampled at surgery. These receptors came from a female donor with early-stage non-small cell lung cancer. Each CDR3 is given with its conserved first and last residue. D genes are given only for firm matches. Where a row states a size, it is once, few, many or the class of an expanded clone; other rows omit it.

D gene	V gene	J gene	clone size	CDR3 protein	CDR3 DNA
TRBD2	TRBV7-2	TRBJ2-5	few	CASSLQGLAGYQETQYF	TGTGCCAGCAGCTTACAGGGACTAGCGGGGTACCAAGAGACCCAGTACTTC
TRBD1	TRBV7-2	TRBJ2-1	NA	CASSGQGASNEQFF	TGTGCCAGCAGCGGACAGGGAGCTAGTAATGAGCAGTTCTTC
TRBD1	TRBV2	TRBJ1-6	many	CASTLGQGRNSPLHF	TGTGCCAGCACCCTAGGACAGGGCCGAAATTCACCCCTCCACTTT
NA	TRBV6-6	TRBJ2-7	many	CASSERAGYEQYF	TGTGCCAGCAGCGAAAGGGCAGGGTACGAGCAGTACTTC
TRBD2	TRBV7-2	TRBJ2-1	many	CASSPPQGLAVPNEQFF	TGTGCCAGCAGCCCCCCTCAGGGACTAGCGGTCCCTAATGAGCAGTTCTTC
TRBD2	TRBV5-1	TRBJ2-3	many	CASEAGLAGATDTQYF	TGCGCCAGTGAGGCGGGACTAGCGGGGGCCACAGATACGCAGTATTTT
NA	TRBV5-6	TRBJ2-7	few	CASSLMTGQRGYEQYF	TGTGCCAGCAGCTTAATGACAGGCCAGCGGGGCTACGAGCAGTACTTC
NA	TRBV5-1	TRBJ1-1	NA	CASSLAWRLNTEAFF	TGCGCCAGCAGCTTGGCCTGGCGGCTGAACACTGAAGCTTTCTTT
TRBD1	TRBV5-1	TRBJ2-4	many	CASSYRDSKNIQYF	TGCGCCAGCAGTTACCGGGACAGTAAAAACATTCAGTACTTC
TRBD1	TRBV9	TRBJ1-6	many	CASSDPGQHSPLHF	TGTGCCAGCAGCGACCCGGGACAGCATTCACCCCTCCACTTT
NA	TRBV29-1	TRBJ2-1	many	CSVEKGYNEQFF	TGCAGCGTTGAAAAGGGTTACAATGAGCAGTTCTTC
NA	TRBV20-1	TRBJ1-2	few	CSTGRKDYGYTF	TGCAGTACAGGGAGGAAGGACTATGGCTACACCTTC
NA	TRBV28	TRBJ2-7	many	CASSLGGSYEQYF	TGTGCCAGCAGTTTGGGGGGCTCCTACGAGCAGTACTTC
NA	TRBV9	TRBJ2-3	many	CASSVEGGRWDTQYF	TGTGCCAGCAGCGTAGAGGGGGGCCGTTGGGATACGCAGTATTTT
NA	TRBV5-1	TRBJ1-5	many	CASSLDAADQPQHF	TGCGCCAGCAGCTTGGATGCAGCTGATCAGCCCCAGCATTTT
NA	TRBV20-1	TRBJ2-3	NA	CSAMLGTDTQYF	TGCAGTGCCATGCTGGGCACAGATACGCAGTATTTT
NA	TRBV7-3	TRBJ2-5	many	CASSFLGRGETQYF	TGTGCCAGCAGCTTCTTAGGGCGGGGAGAGACCCAGTACTTC
NA	TRBV4-1	TRBJ1-2	few	CASSPQGDNYGYTF	TGCGCCAGCAGCCCCCAGGGAGACAACTATGGCTACACCTTC
NA	TRBV7-3	TRBJ2-3	NA	CASSSGGSPVTQYF	TGTGCCAGCAGCTCCGGAGGTAGTCCAGTTACGCAGTATTTT
NA	TRBV28	TRBJ2-3	many	CASSSLAWSTQYF	TGTGCCAGCAGTTCCCTGGCTTGGTCTACGCAGTATTTT
TRBD1	TRBV20-1	TRBJ1-6	few	CSASPLQGRSSPLHF	TGCAGTGCTAGCCCGCTACAGGGGAGAAGTTCACCCCTCCACTTT
NA	TRBV5-1	TRBJ2-7	many	CASSTPGFDEQYF	TGCGCCAGCTCGACCCCGGGGTTCGACGAGCAGTACTTC
TRBD2	TRBV5-1	TRBJ2-5	few	CASSYRLAGQETQYF	TGCGCCAGCAGTTACCGACTAGCGGGGCAAGAGACCCAGTACTTC
TRBD1	TRBV20-1	TRBJ2-2	NA	CSVEGQGGTGELFF	TGCAGTGTCGAGGGACAGGGAGGCACCGGGGAGCTGTTTTTT
TRBD1	TRBV20-1	TRBJ1-2	few	CSAQSQTGSSNYGYTF	TGCAGTGCTCAAAGCCAGACAGGGTCCTCTAACTATGGCTACACCTTC
NA	TRBV20-1	TRBJ1-5	NA	CSARRTINSNQPQHF	TGCAGTGCTAGACGCACGATAAATAGCAATCAGCCCCAGCATTTT
NA	TRBV11-2	TRBJ2-1	many	CASSSSPLVLNEQFF	TGTGCCAGCAGCTCCAGCCCACTAGTACTCAATGAGCAGTTCTTC
NA	TRBV5-4	TRBJ2-3	few	CASSWGGATDTQYF	TGTGCCAGCAGCTGGGGGGGGGCCACAGATACGCAGTATTTT
NA	TRBV7-9	TRBJ1-6	many	CASLLGKGSLHF	TGTGCCAGCCTCCTGGGCAAAGGATCCCTCCACTTT
NA	TRBV28	TRBJ1-2	NA	CASSFLRKNGYTF	TGTGCCAGCAGTTTTCTCCGGAAGAATGGCTACACCTTC
NA	TRBV7-6	TRBJ1-2	many	CASSLDMGYGYTF	TGTGCCAGCAGTCTGGACATGGGCTATGGCTACACCTTC
NA	TRBV6-1	TRBJ2-7	many	CASSELGEQYF	TGTGCCAGCAGTGAACTCGGCGAGCAGTACTTC
NA	TRBV11-2	TRBJ2-2	NA	CASRNVLGGELFF	TGTGCCAGCAGAAACGTCCTGGGCGGGGAGCTGTTTTTT
TRBD2	TRBV3-1	TRBJ2-5	NA	CASRSGLAGVDQYF	TGTGCCAGCAGATCGGGACTAGCGGGGGTTGACCAGTACTTC